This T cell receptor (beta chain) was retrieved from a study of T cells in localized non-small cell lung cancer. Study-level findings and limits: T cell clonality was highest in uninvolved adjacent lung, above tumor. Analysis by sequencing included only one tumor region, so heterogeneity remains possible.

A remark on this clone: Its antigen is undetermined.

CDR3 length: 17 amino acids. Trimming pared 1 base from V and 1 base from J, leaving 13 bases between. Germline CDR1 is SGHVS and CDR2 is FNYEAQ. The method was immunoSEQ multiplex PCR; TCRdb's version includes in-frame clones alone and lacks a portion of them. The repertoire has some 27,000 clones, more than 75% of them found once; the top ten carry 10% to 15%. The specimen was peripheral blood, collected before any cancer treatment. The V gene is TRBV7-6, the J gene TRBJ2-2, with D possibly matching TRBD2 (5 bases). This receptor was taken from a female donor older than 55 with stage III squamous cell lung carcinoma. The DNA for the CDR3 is TGTGCCAGCAGCTTAGGGTTGAGGGCCCTGAACACCGGGGAGCTGTTTTTT. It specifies CASSLGLRALNTGELFF.